The 7 T cell receptor beta chains reported below all come from one sample, sequenced in a study of identical twins. TCRdb independently ran MiXCR on the 5' RACE reads; one entry per CDR3 protein. The data show roughly 1.6 million distinct CDR3 sequences, less than 40% seen once. Sequenced sample: cord blood. The receptors here all came from a newborn girl in good health.

This chain joins TRBV6-5 and TRBJ2-1; 13 bases are a match to TRBD2. Trimming took 6 bases from V and 8 from J; bases not matched to a gene: 7. Germline V gene data show CDR1 as MNHEY and CDR2 as SVGAGI. This CDR3 is 15 amino acids long. In nucleotides, the CDR3 is TGTGCCAGCAGGGAAACTAGCGGGAGGGCCCATGAGCAGTTCTTC. Amino acids: CASRETSGRAHEQFF.

This CDR3 is CASRAVWGTEAFF. CDR3 DNA sequence: TGTGCCAGCAGGGCAGTGTGGGGCACTGAAGCTTTCTTT. V and J are TRBV6-4 and TRBJ1-1, with unresolved D. Trimming cost V 6 bases and J 4 bases, with 12 bases left between them. The CDR3 contains 13 residues. Germline V lookup: CDR1 MRHNA, CDR2 SNTAGT.

The chain is built from TRBV10-1 and TRBJ2-5; D perhaps matches TRBD2 (6 bases). This CDR3 comprises 13 residues. Trimming shortened V by 3 bases and J by 4 bases, and 9 bases separated the two germline ends. Germline assignment: CDR1 WNHNN and CDR2 SYGVQD (reference sequence). CDR3 amino acids: CASSDGGTETQYF. The CDR3 nucleotides read TGCGCCAGCAGTGATGGAGGGACAGAGACCCAGTACTTC.

The rearrangement uses TRBV20-1 and TRBJ1-4; D gene unclear. Between the trimmed V and J ends, which lost 5 bases and 1 base, there was a span of 11 bases. CDR1 DFQATT and CDR2 SNEGSKA come from the germline V gene (reference sequence). The CDR3 is 14 residues long. CDR3 protein: CSAPSGITNEKLFF. In DNA form, the CDR3 reads TGCAGTGCTCCTTCCGGGATAACTAATGAAAAACTGTTTTTT.

The chain has TRBV10-3 and TRBJ2-5; weak D call: TRBD2 (5 bases). The CDR3 is 14 residues long. CDR1 is ENHRY and CDR2 is SYGVKD in the germline V gene. Trimming removed 3 bases at V and 11 bases at J, with 19 bases between. CDR3 in DNA: TGTGCCATCAGTGAAAGCGGCCCGGGCAATGAGCAGTACTTC. It is translated as CAISESGPGNEQYF.

The gene calls are TRBV5-1 and TRBJ2-3; D is possibly TRBD2 (5 bases). From germline, CDR1 is SGHRS and CDR2 YFSETQ. This CDR3 is built from 15 residues. V lost 0 bases and J 4 bases, leaving 12 bases between the germline ends. The CDR3: CASSLGSGSADTQYF. Written as DNA, the CDR3 is TGCGCCAGCAGCTTGGGGTCGGGGTCTGCAGATACGCAGTATTTT. Full variable domain (remainder filled in from reference TRBV5-1 and TRBJ2-3): KAGVTQTPRYLIKTRGQQVTLSCSPISGHRSVSWYQQTPGQGLQFLFEYFSETQRNKGNFPGRFSGRQFSNSRSEMNVSTLELGDSALYLCASSLGSGSADTQYFGPGTRLTVL.

The rearrangement uses TRBV5-1 and TRBJ2-1, with TRBD2 matching over 9 bases. The J call could be wrong; TRBJ2-7 is a better fit for the DNA end. CDR1 SGHRS and CDR2 YFSETQ come from the germline V gene. The CDR3 sequence is 19 residues long. In nucleotides, the CDR3 is TGCGCCAGCAGCTTGAGTCCGACTAGCGGATTCAACTCCTACAATGAGCAGTACTTC. It yields the protein CASSLSPTSGFNSYNEQYF.